Each of the 2 T cell receptor beta chains below was sequenced from the same sample in a study of T cells expressing NK-cell markers. With the 5' RACE reads reprocessed, TCRdb shows one record per CDR3 protein and no DNA. The sample data list some 440,000 distinct CDR3 sequences. Sequencing was carried out using blood T cells: a sorted CD56 or NKG2C T cell subset, CD4+ or CD8+ T cells, or bulk PBMC T cells (not recorded which). The receptors here all came from a woman aged 45-59 years in good health.

This chain uses TRBV12-3 or TRBV12-4 with TRBJ2-1. The CDR3 is 15 amino acids. CDR3 loop: CASTFRLSSYNEQFF.

V usage is TRBV7-8 and J usage is TRBJ2-1; the D call from TCRdb, TRBD2, cannot be confirmed without DNA. The CDR3 covers 16 residues. From germline, CDR1 is SGHVS and CDR2 FQNEAQ. CDR3 amino acids: CASSLASGRARNGQFF.